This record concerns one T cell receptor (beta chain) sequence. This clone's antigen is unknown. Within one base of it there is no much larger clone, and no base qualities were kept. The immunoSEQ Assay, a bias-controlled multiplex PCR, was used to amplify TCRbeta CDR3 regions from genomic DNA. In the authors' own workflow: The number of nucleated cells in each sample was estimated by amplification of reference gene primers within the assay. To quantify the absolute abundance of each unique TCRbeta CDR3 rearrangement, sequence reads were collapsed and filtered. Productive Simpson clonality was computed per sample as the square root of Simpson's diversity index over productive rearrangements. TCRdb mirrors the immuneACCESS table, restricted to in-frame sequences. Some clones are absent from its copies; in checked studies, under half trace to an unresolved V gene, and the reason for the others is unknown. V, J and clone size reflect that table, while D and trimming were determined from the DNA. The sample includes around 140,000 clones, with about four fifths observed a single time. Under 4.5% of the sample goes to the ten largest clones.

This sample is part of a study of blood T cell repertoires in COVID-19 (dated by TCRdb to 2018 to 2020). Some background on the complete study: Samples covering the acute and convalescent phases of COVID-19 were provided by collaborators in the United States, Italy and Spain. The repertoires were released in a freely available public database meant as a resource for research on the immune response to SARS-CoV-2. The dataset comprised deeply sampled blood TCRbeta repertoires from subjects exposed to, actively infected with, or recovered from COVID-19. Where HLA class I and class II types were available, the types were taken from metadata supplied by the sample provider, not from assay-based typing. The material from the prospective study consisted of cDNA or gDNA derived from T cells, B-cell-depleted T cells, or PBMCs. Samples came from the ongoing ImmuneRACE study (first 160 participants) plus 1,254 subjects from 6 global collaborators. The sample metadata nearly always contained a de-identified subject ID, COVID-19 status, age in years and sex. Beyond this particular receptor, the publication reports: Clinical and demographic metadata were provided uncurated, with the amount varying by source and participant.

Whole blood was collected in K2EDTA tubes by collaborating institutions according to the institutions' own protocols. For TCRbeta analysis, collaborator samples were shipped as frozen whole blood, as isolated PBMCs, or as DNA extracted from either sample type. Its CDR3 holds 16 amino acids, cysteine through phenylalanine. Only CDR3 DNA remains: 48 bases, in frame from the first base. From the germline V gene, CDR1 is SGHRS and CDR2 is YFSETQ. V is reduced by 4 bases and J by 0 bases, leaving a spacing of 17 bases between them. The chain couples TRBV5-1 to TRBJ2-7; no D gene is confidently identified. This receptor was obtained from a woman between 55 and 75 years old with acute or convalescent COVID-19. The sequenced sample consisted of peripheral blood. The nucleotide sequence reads TGCGCCAGCAGCCGAGAAATTAGCAGCACCTCCTACGAGCAGTACTTC. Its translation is CASSREISSTSYEQYF.